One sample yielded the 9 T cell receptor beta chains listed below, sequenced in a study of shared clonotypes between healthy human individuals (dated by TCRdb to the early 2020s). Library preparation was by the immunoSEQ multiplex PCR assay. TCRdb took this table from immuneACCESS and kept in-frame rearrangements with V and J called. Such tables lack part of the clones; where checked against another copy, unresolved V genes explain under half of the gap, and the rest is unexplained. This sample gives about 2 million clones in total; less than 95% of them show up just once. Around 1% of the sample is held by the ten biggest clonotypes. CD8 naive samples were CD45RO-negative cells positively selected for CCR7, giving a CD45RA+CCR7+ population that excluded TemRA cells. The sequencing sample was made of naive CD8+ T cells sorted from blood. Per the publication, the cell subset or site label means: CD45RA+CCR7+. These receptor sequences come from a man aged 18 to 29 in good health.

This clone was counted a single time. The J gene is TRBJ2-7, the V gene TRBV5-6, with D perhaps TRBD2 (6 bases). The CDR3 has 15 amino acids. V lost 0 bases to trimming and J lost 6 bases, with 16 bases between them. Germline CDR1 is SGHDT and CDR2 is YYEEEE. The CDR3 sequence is CASSLEFSGDAEQYF. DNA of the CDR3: TGTGCCAGCAGCTTGGAGTTTTCGGGGGATGCCGAGCAGTACTTC.

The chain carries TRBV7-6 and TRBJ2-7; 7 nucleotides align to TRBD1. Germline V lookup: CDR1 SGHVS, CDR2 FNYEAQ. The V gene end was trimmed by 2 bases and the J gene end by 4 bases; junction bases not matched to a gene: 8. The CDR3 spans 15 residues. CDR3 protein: CASSLSQGTAYEQYF. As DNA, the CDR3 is TGTGCCAGCAGCTTAAGTCAGGGGACAGCTTACGAGCAGTACTTC.

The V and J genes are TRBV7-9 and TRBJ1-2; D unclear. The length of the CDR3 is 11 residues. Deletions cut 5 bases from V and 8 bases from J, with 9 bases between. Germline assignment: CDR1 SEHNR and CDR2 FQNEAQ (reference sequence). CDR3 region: CASSDGGGYTF. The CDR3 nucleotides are TGTGCCAGCAGCGACGGAGGGGGCTACACCTTC. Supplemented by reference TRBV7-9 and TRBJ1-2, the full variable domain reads DTGVSQNPRHKITKRGQNVTFRCDPISEHNRLYWYRQTLGQGPEFLTYFQNEAQLEKSRLLSDRFSAERPKGSFSTLEIQRTEQGDSAMYLCASSDGGGYTFGSGTRLTVV.

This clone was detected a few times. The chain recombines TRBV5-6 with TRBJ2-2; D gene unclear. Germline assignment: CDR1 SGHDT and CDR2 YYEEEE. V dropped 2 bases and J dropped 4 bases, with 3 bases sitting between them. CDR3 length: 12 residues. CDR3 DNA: TGTGCCAGCAGCTTTATCACCGGGGAGCTGTTTTTT. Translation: CASSFITGELFF. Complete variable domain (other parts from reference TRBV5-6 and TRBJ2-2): DAGVTQSPTHLIKTRGQQVTLRCSPKSGHDTVSWYQQALGQGPQFIFQYYEEEERQRGNFPDRFSGHQFPNYSSELNVNALLLGDSALYLCASSFITGELFFGEGSRLTVL.

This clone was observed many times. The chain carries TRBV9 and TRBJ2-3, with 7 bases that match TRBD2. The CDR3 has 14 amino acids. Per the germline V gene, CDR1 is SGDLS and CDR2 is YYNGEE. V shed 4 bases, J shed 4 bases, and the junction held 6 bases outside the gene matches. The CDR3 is CASSLSGKADTQYF. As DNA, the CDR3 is TGTGCCAGCAGCTTAAGCGGGAAGGCAGATACGCAGTATTTT.

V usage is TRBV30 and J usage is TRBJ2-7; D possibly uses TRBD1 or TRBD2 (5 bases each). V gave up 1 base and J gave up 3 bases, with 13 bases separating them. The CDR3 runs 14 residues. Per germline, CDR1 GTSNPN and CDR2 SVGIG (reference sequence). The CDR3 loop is CAWSGGQGHYEQYF. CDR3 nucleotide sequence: TGTGCCTGGAGTGGAGGGCAGGGCCACTACGAGCAGTACTTC.

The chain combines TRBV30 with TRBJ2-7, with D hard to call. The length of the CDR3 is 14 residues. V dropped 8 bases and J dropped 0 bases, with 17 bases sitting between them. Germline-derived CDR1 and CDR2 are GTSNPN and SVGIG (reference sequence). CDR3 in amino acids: CAHGLGTDSYEQYF. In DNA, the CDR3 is TGTGCCCACGGGCTCGGCACCGACTCCTACGAGCAGTACTTC.

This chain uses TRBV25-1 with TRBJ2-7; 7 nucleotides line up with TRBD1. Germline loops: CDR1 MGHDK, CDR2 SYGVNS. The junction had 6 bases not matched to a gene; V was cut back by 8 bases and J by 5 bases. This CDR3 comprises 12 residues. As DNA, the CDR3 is TGTGCCAGCGGCCACAGGGGAAACGAGCAGTACTTC. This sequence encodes CASGHRGNEQYF.

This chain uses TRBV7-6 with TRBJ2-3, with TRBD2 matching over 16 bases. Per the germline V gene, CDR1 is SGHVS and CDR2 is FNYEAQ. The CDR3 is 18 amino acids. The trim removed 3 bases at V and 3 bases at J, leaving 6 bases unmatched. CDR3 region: CASSLGLAGGPGTDTQYF. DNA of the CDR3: TGTGCCAGCAGCTTGGGACTAGCGGGAGGGCCGGGGACAGATACGCAGTATTTT. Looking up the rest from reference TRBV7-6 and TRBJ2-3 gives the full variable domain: GAGVSQSPRYKVTKRGQDVALRCDPISGHVSLYWYRQALGQGPEFLTYFNYEAQQDKSGLPNDRFSAERPEGSISTLTIQRTEQRDSAMYRCASSLGLAGGPGTDTQYFGPGTRLTVL.